This T cell receptor (beta chain) was identified in a study of shared clonotypes between healthy human individuals. Across the whole study: CD8 memory received one plate per donor, CD8 naive two, CD4 memory three and CD4 naive three.

Authors' processing steps: Owing to the provision of junction-only sequences devoid of quality scores by immunoSEQ, filtering differed. Repertoires were generated with immunoSEQ multiplex PCR, while TCRdb's copy carries only in-frame clones and drops some. V and J calls plus clone size are reproduced from that table; the DNA served to infer D and trimming. This sample has about 2 million clones; roughly 96% occur once, and the top ten carry around 0.13%. Germline V gives CDR1 KGHSH, CDR2 LQKENI. The CDR3 totals 16 residues. The V and J ends lost 3 bases and 4 bases, in that order; junction bases with no gene match: 11. Among the donors, all were Caucasian adults who lived in Nashville, Tennessee.

The sequence derives from a man younger than 35 in good health. Sequenced sample: naive CD4+ T cells sorted from blood. Subset in this sample: CD45RA+ positively selected. This chain links TRBV18 with TRBJ1-2; 7 bases fit TRBD1. CDR3 protein: CASSPTPGTDSYGYTF. The CDR3 DNA reads TGTGCCAGCTCACCCACGCCCGGGACAGATTCCTATGGCTACACCTTC.